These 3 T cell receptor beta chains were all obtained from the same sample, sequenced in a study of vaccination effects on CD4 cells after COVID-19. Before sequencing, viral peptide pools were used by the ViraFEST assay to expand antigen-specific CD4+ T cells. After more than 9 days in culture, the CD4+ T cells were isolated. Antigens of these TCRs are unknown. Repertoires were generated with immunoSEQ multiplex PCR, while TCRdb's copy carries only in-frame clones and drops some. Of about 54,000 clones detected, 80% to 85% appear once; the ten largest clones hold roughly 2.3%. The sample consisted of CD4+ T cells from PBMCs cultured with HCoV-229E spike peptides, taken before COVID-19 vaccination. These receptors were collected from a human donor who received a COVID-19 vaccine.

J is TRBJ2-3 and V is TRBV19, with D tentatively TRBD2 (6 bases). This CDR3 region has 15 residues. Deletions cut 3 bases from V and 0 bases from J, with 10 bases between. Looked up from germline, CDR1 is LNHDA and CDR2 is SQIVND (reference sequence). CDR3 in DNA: TGTGCCAGTAGTATTATGGGACTGAGCACAGATACGCAGTATTTT. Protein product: CASSIMGLSTDTQYF.

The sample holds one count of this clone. CDR3 DNA sequence: TGTGCCAGCAGTGAAGCGGGGACAGGATTGAGCTCCTACGAGCAGTACGTC. Its translation is CASSEAGTGLSSYEQYV. The V gene is TRBV6-1, the J gene TRBJ2-7; TRBD1 matches 8 bases. The V and J ends lost 0 bases and 0 bases, in that order; junction bases with no gene match: 7. CDR3 length equals 17 residues. Germline CDR1 and CDR2: MNHNS and SASEGT.

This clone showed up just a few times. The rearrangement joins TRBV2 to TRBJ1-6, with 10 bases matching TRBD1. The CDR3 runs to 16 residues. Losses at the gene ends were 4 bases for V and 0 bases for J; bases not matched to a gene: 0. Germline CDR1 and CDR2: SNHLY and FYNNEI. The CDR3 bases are TGTGCCAGCAGTGGGACAGGGGGCTCCTATAATTCACCCCTCCACTTT. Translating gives CASSGTGGSYNSPLHF.